This TCR beta chain derives from a study of CD8 T cells in ankylosing spondylitis. Overall study results and limits: Fewer than 10 highly homologous variants made up a TCR beta motif that seemed to typify ankylosing spondylitis blood. The authors found the disease-linked clones to be CD8+ and relatively rare in peripheral blood. Matched synovial fluid from ankylosing spondylitis patients was reported to be enriched for disease-linked clones.

As the method for making TCR beta libraries, quantitative 5'-RACE with molecular barcodes was used. Each CDR3 protein is one row after TCRdb ran MiXCR on the 5' RACE reads. The sample has around 890,000 distinct CDR3 sequences, approximately 12% seen once. This clonotype was recorded many times. Its antigen remains unknown. V lost 4 bases, J lost 0 bases, and 7 bases lay in between. The CDR3 spans 14 residues. CDR1 and CDR2 (germline): SGHRS, YFSETQ. Sequencing was done on a sample of blood, either unsorted or a sorted T cell fraction (not recorded which). The rearrangement links TRBV5-1 to TRBJ2-2; D is uncertain. The TCR comes from a male donor with ankylosing spondylitis. In DNA, the CDR3 is TGCGCCAGCAGCCCCAGACCGAACACCGGGGAGCTGTTTTTT. Amino acids: CASSPRPNTGELFF.